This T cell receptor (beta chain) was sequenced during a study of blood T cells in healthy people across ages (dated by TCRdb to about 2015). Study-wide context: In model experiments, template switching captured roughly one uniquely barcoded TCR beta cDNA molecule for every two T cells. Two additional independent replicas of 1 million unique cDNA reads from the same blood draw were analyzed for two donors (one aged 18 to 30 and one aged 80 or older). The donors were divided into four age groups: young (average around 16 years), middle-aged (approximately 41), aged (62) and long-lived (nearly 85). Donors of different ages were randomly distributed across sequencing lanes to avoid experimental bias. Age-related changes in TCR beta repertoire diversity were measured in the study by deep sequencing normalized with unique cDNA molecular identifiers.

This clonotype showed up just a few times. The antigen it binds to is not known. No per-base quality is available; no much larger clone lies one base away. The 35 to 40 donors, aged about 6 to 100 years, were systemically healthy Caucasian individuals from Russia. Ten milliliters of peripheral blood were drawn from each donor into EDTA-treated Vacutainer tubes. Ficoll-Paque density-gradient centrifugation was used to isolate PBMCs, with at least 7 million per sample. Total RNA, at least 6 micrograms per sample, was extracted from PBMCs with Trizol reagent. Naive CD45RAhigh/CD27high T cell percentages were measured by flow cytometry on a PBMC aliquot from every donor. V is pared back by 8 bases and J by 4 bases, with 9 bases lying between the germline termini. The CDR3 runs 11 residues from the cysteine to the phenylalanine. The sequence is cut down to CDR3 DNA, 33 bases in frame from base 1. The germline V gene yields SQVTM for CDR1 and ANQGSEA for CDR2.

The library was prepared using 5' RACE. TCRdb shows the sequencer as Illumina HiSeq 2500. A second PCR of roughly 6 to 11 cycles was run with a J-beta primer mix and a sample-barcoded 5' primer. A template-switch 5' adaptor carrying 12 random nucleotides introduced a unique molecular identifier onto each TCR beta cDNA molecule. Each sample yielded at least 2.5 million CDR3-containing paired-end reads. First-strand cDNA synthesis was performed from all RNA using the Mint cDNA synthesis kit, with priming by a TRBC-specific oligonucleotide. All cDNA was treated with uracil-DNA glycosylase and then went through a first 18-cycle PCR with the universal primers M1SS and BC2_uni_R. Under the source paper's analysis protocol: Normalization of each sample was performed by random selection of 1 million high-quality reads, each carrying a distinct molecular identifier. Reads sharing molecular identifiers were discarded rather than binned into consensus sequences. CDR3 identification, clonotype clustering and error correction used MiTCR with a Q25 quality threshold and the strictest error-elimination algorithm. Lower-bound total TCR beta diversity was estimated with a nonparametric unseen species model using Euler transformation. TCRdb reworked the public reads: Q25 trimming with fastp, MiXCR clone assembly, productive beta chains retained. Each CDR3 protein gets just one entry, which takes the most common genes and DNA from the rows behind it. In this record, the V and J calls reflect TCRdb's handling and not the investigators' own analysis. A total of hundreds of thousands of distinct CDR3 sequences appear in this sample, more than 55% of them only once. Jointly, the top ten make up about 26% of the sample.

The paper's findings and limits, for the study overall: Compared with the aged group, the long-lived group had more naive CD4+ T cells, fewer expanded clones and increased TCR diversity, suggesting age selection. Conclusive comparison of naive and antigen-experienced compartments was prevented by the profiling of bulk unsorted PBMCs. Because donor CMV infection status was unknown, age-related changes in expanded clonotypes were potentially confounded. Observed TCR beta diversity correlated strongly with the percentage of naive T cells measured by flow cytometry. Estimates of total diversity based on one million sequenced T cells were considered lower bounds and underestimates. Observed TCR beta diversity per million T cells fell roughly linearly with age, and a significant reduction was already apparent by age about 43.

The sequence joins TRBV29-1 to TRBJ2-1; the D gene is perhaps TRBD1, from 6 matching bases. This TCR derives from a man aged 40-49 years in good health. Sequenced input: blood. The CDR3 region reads CSLRGYNEQFF. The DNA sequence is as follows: TGCAGCCTCAGGGGTTACAATGAGCAGTTCTTC.